In this sample, the clone carrying this T cell receptor (beta chain) turned up many times. No antigen is known for it. The use of previously described methods and listed TCR primers produced the bulk TCR libraries. MiXCR was run by TCRdb on the PCR reads, yielding one entry per CDR3 protein. The sample lists tens of thousands of distinct CDR3 sequences; under 30% were seen once. A CD8+CD4-CCR7+CD45RA+ phenotype served as the sorting definition for naive CD8 T cells. Trimming removed 1 base from V and 5 bases from J, with 6 bases in between. Germline values: CDR1 MGHRA, CDR2 YSYEKL. This CDR3 is 13 amino acids long. The sample comes from a study of molecular identifiers for immune sequencing clone quantification. The wider study: For replicates, RNA isolated from approximately 20,000 or 100,000 naive CD8 cells was divided into five portions, of which four were sequenced. Points from the study as a whole: Clones that exceeded 20 RNA copies held over 99% of effector molecules, yet under 1% in naive cells.

Material for sequencing was naive CD8+ T cells from blood, with Jurkat cell RNA spiked in. Specified subset: FACS-sorted CD8+CD4-CCR7+CD45RA+ naive T cells. The chain combines TRBV4-1 with TRBJ1-5; a weak D match, TRBD1 (5 bases). This clonotype originated in a human donor in good health. Some libraries in this study had Jurkat cell RNA spiked in. CDR3 nucleotide sequence: TGCGCCAGCAGCCAAGCGGGGGATCAGCCCCAGCATTTT. It yields the protein CASSQAGDQPQHF.